This T cell receptor beta chain appears in the sequencing data of a study of T cell repertoires in cytomegalovirus infection. Study as a whole: Recently identified HLA-C-restricted CMV epitopes were used, and well-studied HLA-B-restricted CMV epitopes were used as well. Through public TCR beta signatures, both CMV infection and matching HLA type were indicated.

Trimming took 0 bases from V and 7 from J; bases not matched to a gene: 5. Germline V gene sequence: CDR1 SEHNR, CDR2 FQNEAQ (reference sequence). The CDR3 spans 14 residues. Study-wide points: The study identified carriers of CMV plus the relevant HLA from cumulative public TCR beta family frequency. It was HLA-C-restricted CMV-specific TCR beta clonotypes that dominated the response ex vivo.

This clonotype was counted many times. Its antigen is undetermined. TCRdb redid the calling of the reads with MiXCR, one entry per CDR3 protein. Counted here are about 830,000 distinct CDR3 sequences, around a third occurring once; the ten biggest clones make up around 12%. This TCR was sampled from a human donor in good health (CMV status not recorded). Some clones in this sample may be carry-over from other donors' samples. V usage is TRBV7-9 and J usage is TRBJ1-1; 7 nucleotides align to TRBD1. The source was cultured CD8+ T cells from PBMCs, collected from culture after CMV antigen stimulation. DNA for the CDR3: TGTGCCAGCAGCTTAGCGACCGGACAGGTTGAAGCTTTCTTT. This encodes CASSLATGQVEAFF.